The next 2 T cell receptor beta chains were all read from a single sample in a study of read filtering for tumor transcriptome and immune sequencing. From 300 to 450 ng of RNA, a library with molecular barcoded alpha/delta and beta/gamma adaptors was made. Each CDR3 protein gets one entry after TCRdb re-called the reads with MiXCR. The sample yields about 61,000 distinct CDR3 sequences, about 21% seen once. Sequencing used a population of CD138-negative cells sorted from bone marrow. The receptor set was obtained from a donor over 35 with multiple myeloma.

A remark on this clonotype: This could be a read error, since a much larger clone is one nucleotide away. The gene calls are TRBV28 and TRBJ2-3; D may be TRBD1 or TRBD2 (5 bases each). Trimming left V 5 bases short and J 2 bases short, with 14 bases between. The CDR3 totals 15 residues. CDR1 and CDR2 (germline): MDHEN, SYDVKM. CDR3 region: CASSPPGTITDTQYF. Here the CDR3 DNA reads TGTGCCAGCAGTCCCCCCGGGACCATCACAGATACGCAGTATTTT.

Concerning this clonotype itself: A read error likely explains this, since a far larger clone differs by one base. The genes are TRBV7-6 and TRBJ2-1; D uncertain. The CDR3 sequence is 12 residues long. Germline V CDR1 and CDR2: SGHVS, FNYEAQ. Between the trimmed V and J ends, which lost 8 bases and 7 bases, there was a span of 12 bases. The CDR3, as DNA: TGTGCCAGCTGCCCCACTGGTAATGAGCAGTTCTTC. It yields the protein CASCPTGNEQFF. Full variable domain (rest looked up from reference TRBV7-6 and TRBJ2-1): GAGVSQSPRYKVTKRGQDVALRCDPISGHVSLYWYRQALGQGPEFLTYFNYEAQQDKSGLPNDRFSAERPEGSISTLTIQRTEQRDSAMYRCASCPTGNEQFFGPGTRLTVL.